This T cell receptor (beta chain) was identified during a study of post-analysis software for immune sequencing data. Study background: Recorded subtypes: relapsing-remitting, secondary progressive, progressive-relapsing; some patients unannotated. Study results and caveats: A significant reduction in normalized Chao1 diversity was observed in multiple sclerosis patients versus controls. TRBV segments more frequent in patients than in controls numbered five and included TRBV5-6, TRBV5-1 and TRBV20-1.

This clonotype was seen only a few times. What it recognizes is unknown. V was pared by 3 bases and J by 1 base, with 11 bases between. The CDR3 has 15 amino acids. Tagging with unique molecular identifiers was a feature of the TCR beta cDNA libraries. Input of about 1 to 11 million T cells yielded roughly 530,000 cDNA molecules. TCRdb used MiXCR to reprocess the PCR reads, holding one entry per CDR3 protein. The table includes hundreds of thousands of distinct CDR3 sequences, about 50% detected once. This chain links TRBV12-3 or TRBV12-4 with TRBJ2-3; D possibly uses TRBD1 or TRBD2 (5 bases each). The source material was blood. This TCR was recovered from a girl between 5 and 17 years old with multiple sclerosis. Written as DNA, the CDR3 is TGTGCCAGCAGTTTTCGCCAGGGAGGCACAGATACGCAGTATTTT. This encodes CASSFRQGGTDTQYF.